The 10 T cell receptor beta chains in this list originate from one sample, sequenced in a study of cytomegalovirus exposure and HLA in healthy donors. In the PCR, 60 Vbeta and 13 Jbeta primers were used. Generated by immunoSEQ multiplex PCR, the TCRdb table keeps only in-frame clones and is missing some. The sample yields over 70,000 clones, just over 75% seen once. The sample consisted of PBMCs. The receptors originated from a man aged 45 to 65 in good health and CMV-seropositive.

This clone was found a few times. This sequence joins TRBV14 and TRBJ2-3; 7 positions match TRBD2. Looked up from germline, CDR1 is SGHDN and CDR2 is FVKESK. The CDR3 covers 13 residues. The junction had 4 bases not matched to a gene; V was cut back by 4 bases and J by 6 bases. The CDR3 reads CASSRGSSDTQYF. The CDR3 coding sequence is TGTGCCAGCAGCCGCGGGAGTTCGGATACGCAGTATTTT.

In the case of this clone: One junction end disagrees with the germline gene, perhaps due to a read error. V gene TRBV7-7 combines with J gene TRBJ2-1; D might be TRBD1 (5 bases). CDR1 and CDR2 from the germline V gene are SSHAT and FNYEAQ (reference sequence). CDR3 length: 16 amino acids. The CDR3 sequence is CASSISPGITYNEQFF. For the CDR3, the DNA is TGTGCTAGCAGTATATCTCCAGGGATAACCTACAATGAGCAGTTCTTC.

This clone has only a few counts. The chain links TRBV7-3 to TRBJ2-1, with TRBD2 matching over 14 bases. The CDR3 consists of 15 residues. The germline gives CDR1 SGHTA, CDR2 FQGTGA. V shed 5 bases and J 13 bases; nucleotides not matched to a gene: 10. The CDR3 DNA follows: TGTGCCAGCAGCCCTGGGACTAGCGGGAGAAATTCCCAGTTCTTC. Its translation is CASSPGTSGRNSQFF. Combining the CDR3 with reference TRBV7-3 and TRBJ2-1 gives the whole variable domain GAGVSQTPSNKVTEKGKYVELRCDPISGHTALYWYRQSLGQGPEFLIYFQGTGAADDSGLPNDRFFAVRPEGSVSTLKIQRTERGDSAVYLCASSPGTSGRNSQFFGPGTRLTVL.

The chain recombines TRBV2 with TRBJ2-2; possibly TRBD2 for D (6 bases). Germline V gene lookup returns CDR1 SNHLY and CDR2 FYNNEI. V lost 4 bases and J 5 bases, leaving 17 bases between the germline ends. The CDR3 runs to 16 residues. The CDR3 region is CASSGGMVAATGELFF. The CDR3 DNA sequence: TGTGCCAGCAGTGGGGGTATGGTAGCGGCAACCGGGGAGCTGTTTTTT.

V is TRBV27 and J is TRBJ2-3; perhaps TRBD1 as D (5 bases). Trimming left V 4 bases short and J 1 base short, with 9 bases between. The CDR3 spans 14 residues. The V gene's germline CDR1 is MNHEY and CDR2 SMNVEV (reference sequence). The chain's CDR3 is CASSYQGRTDTQYF. The CDR3 nucleotides are TGTGCCAGCAGTTACCAGGGCCGCACAGATACGCAGTATTTT.

This chain uses TRBV5-1 with TRBJ1-1; a possible D gene is TRBD1 (5 bases). There are 13 residues in the CDR3. The V gene's germline CDR1 is SGHRS and CDR2 YFSETQ. Trimming pared 1 base from V and 5 bases from J, leaving 9 bases between. The CDR3 coding sequence is TGCGCCAGCAGCTTGCGACAGCAAACTGAAGCTTTCTTT. Its translation is CASSLRQQTEAFF.

The gene calls are TRBV5-1 and TRBJ2-7; TRBD1 agrees at 10 bases. Trimming took 4 bases from V and 3 from J; bases not matched to a gene: 7. This CDR3 region has 15 residues. CDR1 and CDR2 from the germline V gene are SGHRS and YFSETQ. The CDR3 region is CASSQRDRGGYEQYF. In DNA form, the CDR3 reads TGCGCCAGCAGCCAAAGGGACAGGGGAGGCTACGAGCAGTACTTC.

This clone appeared a few times. The J gene is TRBJ2-7, the V gene TRBV4-1; TRBD1 agrees at 11 bases. After removal of 3 bases from V and 12 bases from J, the junction contained 13 bases not matched to a gene. Germline-derived CDR1 and CDR2 are MGHRA and YSYEKL. The CDR3 sequence is 15 residues long. The CDR3 bases are TGCGCCAGCAGCCAGGTCCGGGACAGGGGGTCGAGGAGGTACTTC. Its protein is CASSQVRDRGSRRYF.

The J gene is TRBJ1-1, the V gene TRBV19; possible D gene TRBD1, 5 bases. This CDR3 spans 13 amino acids. Trimming left V 3 bases short and J 2 bases short, with 7 bases between. The germline gives CDR1 LNHDA, CDR2 SQIVND (reference sequence). The DNA of the CDR3 is TGTGCCAGTAGTATGGGGCCCAACACTGAAGCTTTCTTT. Encoded protein: CASSMGPNTEAFF.

The gene calls are TRBV7-2 and TRBJ1-2, with a possible D match to TRBD1 (6 bases). Germline V gene lookup returns CDR1 SGHTA and CDR2 FQGNSA. Trimming removed 7 bases from V and 4 bases from J, with 19 bases in between. The CDR3 is 15 residues long. CDR3 DNA sequence: TGTGCCAGCAACCCACCCAACGGACAGTCCTATGGCTACACCTTC. Protein: CASNPPNGQSYGYTF. Combining the CDR3 with reference TRBV7-2 and TRBJ1-2 gives the whole variable domain GAGVSQSPSNKVTEKGKDVELRCDPISGHTALYWYRQSLGQGLEFLIYFQGNSAPDKSGLPSDRFSAERTGGSVSTLTIQRTQQEDSAVYLCASNPPNGQSYGYTFGSGTRLTVV.